Listed here are 26 T cell receptor beta chains from one sample, sequenced in a study of cytomegalovirus exposure and HLA in healthy donors. The PCR employed 60 Vbeta primers together with 13 Jbeta primers. TCRdb's table, derived via immunoSEQ multiplex PCR, lists solely in-frame clones and lacks some. The data contain around 130,000 clones, over 75% of them singletons. Source material: PBMCs. The receptors were sampled from a man between 25 and 39 years old in good health and CMV-seronegative.

The chain recombines TRBV18 with TRBJ2-7, with a possible D match to TRBD2 (7 bases). Trimming removed 3 bases at V and 5 bases at J, with 20 bases between. Germline-derived CDR1 and CDR2 are KGHSH and LQKENI. The CDR3 totals 16 residues. In nucleotides, the CDR3 is TGTGCCAGCTCACCCAGCCAAGGGGGGGTTGGTGACGAGCAGTACTTC. Translated: CASSPSQGGVGDEQYF. Filled out from reference TRBV18 and TRBJ2-7, the complete variable domain reads NAGVMQNPRHLVRRRGQEARLRCSPMKGHSHVYWYRQLPEEGLKFMVYLQKENIIDESGMPKERFSAEFPKEGPSILRIQQVVRGDSAAYFCASSPSQGGVGDEQYFGPGTRLTVT.

The chain joins TRBV6-6 to TRBJ2-7, with D hard to call. Trimming left V 0 bases short and J 1 base short, with 13 bases between. Germline V gives CDR1 MNHNY, CDR2 SVGAGI (reference sequence). This CDR3 has 16 amino acids. The CDR3 reads CASSYSRPAPSYEQYF. For the CDR3, the DNA is TGTGCCAGCAGTTACTCGAGGCCTGCTCCATCCTACGAGCAGTACTTC.

The chain combines TRBV27 with TRBJ2-7; 7 nucleotides match TRBD2. With V trimmed by 4 bases and J by 5 bases, 11 bases remained unmatched. The CDR3 loop spans 15 amino acids. Germline-derived CDR1 and CDR2 are MNHEY and SMNVEV (reference sequence). The DNA of the CDR3 is TGTGCCAGCAGTTCCCTGAGGGGCGGGAGCGACGAGCAGTACTTC. Translated: CASSSLRGGSDEQYF.

The chain joins TRBV5-1 to TRBJ2-4; no firm D call. Germline V gives CDR1 SGHRS, CDR2 YFSETQ. Trimming shortened V by 4 bases and J by 5 bases, and 10 bases separated the two germline ends. This CDR3 region has 13 residues. The CDR3 reads CASSRQAENIQYF. The CDR3 nucleotides are TGCGCCAGCAGCCGCCAGGCTGAAAACATTCAGTACTTC.

This clone was observed a handful of times. The genes are TRBV28 and TRBJ1-1; a possible D gene is TRBD1 (6 bases). The germline CDR1 and CDR2 sequences are MDHEN and SYDVKM. There are 12 residues in the CDR3. The V gene lost 6 bases and the J gene lost 4 bases, with 9 bases spanning the gap. CDR3 in DNA: TGTGCCAGCAGCGCGGACAGCACTGAAGCTTTCTTT. It yields the protein CASSADSTEAFF.

V is TRBV6-6 and J is TRBJ2-3, with 11 bases fitting TRBD2. The CDR3 is 15 amino acids. Germline V gene lookup returns CDR1 MNHNY and CDR2 SVGAGI (reference sequence). V was pared by 6 bases and J by 5 bases, with 7 bases of the junction left unmatched. The CDR3 DNA reads TGTGCCAGCAGGATAGCGGGGGGGTTAGAAGATACGCAGTATTTT. Translation: CASRIAGGLEDTQYF.

The gene calls are TRBV10-3 and TRBJ1-4; 11 bases line up with TRBD1. The germline gives CDR1 ENHRY, CDR2 SYGVKD. The CDR3 spans 13 residues. V shed 11 bases, J shed 7 bases, and the junction held 6 bases outside the gene matches. CDR3 region: CASTGTGGEKLFF. Here the CDR3 DNA reads TGTGCCTCCACTGGGACAGGGGGTGAAAAACTGTTTTTT.

The CDR3 loop is CASSSSGVSSGANVLTF. CDR3 nucleotide sequence: TGTGCCAGCAGTTCTTCCGGGGTCAGCTCTGGGGCCAACGTCCTGACTTTC. The V call is TRBV28, the J call TRBJ2-6, with D perhaps matching TRBD2 (5 bases). The CDR3 spans 17 residues. Germline lookup yields CDR1 MDHEN and CDR2 SYDVKM. With 4 bases removed from V and 0 bases from J, the gap between germline ends came to 13 bases.

This clone was seen once. V and J are TRBV28 and TRBJ2-7; 9 bases fit TRBD1. CDR1 and CDR2 (germline): MDHEN, SYDVKM. The ends lost 5 bases at V and 4 bases at J; junction bases unmatched: 6. This CDR3 has 14 amino acids. The CDR3 nucleotides are TGTGCCAGCAGTCCTCCCGGGACAGGGTACGAGCAGTACTTC. Translated, it gives CASSPPGTGYEQYF.

The chain recombines TRBV5-1 with TRBJ1-2; 10 bases are a match to TRBD1. Germline V gene data show CDR1 as SGHRS and CDR2 as YFSETQ. Trimming at V came to 6 bases and at J to 4 bases, leaving 12 bases not matched to a gene. This CDR3 has 16 amino acids. The chain's CDR3 is CASTKEGTGAGYGYTF. CDR3 in DNA: TGCGCCAGCACCAAAGAGGGGACAGGGGCTGGCTATGGCTACACCTTC. Drawing the rest from reference TRBV5-1 and TRBJ1-2, the complete variable domain is KAGVTQTPRYLIKTRGQQVTLSCSPISGHRSVSWYQQTPGQGLQFLFEYFSETQRNKGNFPGRFSGRQFSNSRSEMNVSTLELGDSALYLCASTKEGTGAGYGYTFGSGTRLTVV.

The rearrangement joins TRBV7-8 to TRBJ1-4, with D uncertain. Germline lookup yields CDR1 SGHVS and CDR2 FQNEAQ. Trimming removed 4 bases from V and 7 bases from J, with 19 bases in between. The CDR3 is 16 residues long. CDR3 sequence (DNA): TGTGCCAGCAGCTACCACCTAGAGGGAGGTCGTGAAAAACTGTTTTTT. Protein product: CASSYHLEGGREKLFF.

The table lists this clone with many counts. This chain connects TRBV6-6 to TRBJ2-1, with D hard to call. This CDR3 is 12 amino acids long. CDR1 and CDR2 (germline): MNHNY, SVGAGI (reference sequence). V was cut by 2 bases and J by 7 bases, with 6 bases left in between. CDR3 sequence: CASSYPGNEQFF. CDR3 sequence (DNA): TGTGCCAGCAGTTACCCCGGTAATGAGCAGTTCTTC.

This sequence joins TRBV2 and TRBJ2-5, with D unclear. Trimming took off 5 bases at V and 2 bases at J, with 15 bases between the two ends. Germline CDR1 is SNHLY and CDR2 is FYNNEI. CDR3 size: 15 residues. In DNA, the CDR3 is TGTGCCAGCAGTCTATTTCGGCCAGGACAAGAGACCCAGTACTTC. It specifies CASSLFRPGQETQYF.

The J gene is TRBJ2-2, the V gene TRBV28; no firm D call. V lost 8 bases and J 7 bases, leaving 5 bases between the germline ends. The CDR3 runs to 10 residues. Germline V gives CDR1 MDHEN, CDR2 SYDVKM. Here the CDR3 DNA reads TGTGCCAGCTTCGGCGGGGAGCTGTTTTTT. This gives the protein CASFGGELFF.

This clone came up once. The V call is TRBV10-3, the J call TRBJ1-2; 12 bases fit TRBD1. Germline loops: CDR1 ENHRY, CDR2 SYGVKD. Germline trimming cut 7 bases from V and 8 bases from J; bases unmatched to any gene: 8. CDR3 length: 14 residues. This CDR3 reads CAITQGTGGAGYTF. Written as DNA, the CDR3 is TGTGCCATCACCCAAGGGACAGGGGGCGCCGGCTACACCTTC.

The rearrangement links TRBV6-1 to TRBJ2-4; 7 bases match TRBD1. The CDR3 is 13 amino acids. Germline loops: CDR1 MNHNS, CDR2 SASEGT. The V and J ends lost 6 bases and 4 bases, in that order; junction bases with no gene match: 3. The DNA of the CDR3 is TGTGCCAGCAGCGCGGACAGGAAAAACATTCAGTACTTC. Translation: CASSADRKNIQYF.

The chain employs TRBV28 and TRBJ2-7; D is undetermined. Germline CDR1 and CDR2: MDHEN and SYDVKM. This CDR3 spans 14 amino acids. The V gene lost 7 bases and the J gene lost 2 bases, with 15 bases spanning the gap. For the CDR3, the DNA is TGTGCCAGCACCTTGGCACCCCAAACCTACGAGCAGTACTTC. Translated, it gives CASTLAPQTYEQYF.

A single count supports this clone. V and J are TRBV5-6 and TRBJ1-5; possible D gene TRBD1, 6 bases. The germline gives CDR1 SGHDT, CDR2 YYEEEE. There are 14 residues in the CDR3. Trimming stripped 2 bases from V and 1 base from J, with 7 bases between. The CDR3 region is CASSLRGSNQPQHF. DNA of the CDR3: TGTGCCAGCAGCTTAAGGGGGAGCAATCAGCCCCAGCATTTT.

The chain has TRBV19 and TRBJ2-5; TRBD2 is a possible D gene (6 bases). V gave up 1 base and J gave up 4 bases, with 10 bases separating them. The CDR3 consists of 14 residues. In germline, CDR1 is LNHDA, CDR2 SQIVND (reference sequence). Written as DNA, the CDR3 is TGTGCCAGTAGTATAGGCGGGGAAGGAGAGACCCAGTACTTC. Its translation is CASSIGGEGETQYF. The full variable domain, in which reference TRBV19 and TRBJ2-5 provide the parts outside the CDR3, is DGGITQSPKYLFRKEGQNVTLSCEQNLNHDAMYWYRQDPGQGLRLIYYSQIVNDFQKGDIAEGYSVSREKKESFPLTVTSAQKNPTAFYLCASSIGGEGETQYFGPGTRLLVL.

The chain uses TRBV4-3 and TRBJ2-7; TRBD1 aligns across 9 bases. The CDR3 consists of 15 residues. After removal of 0 bases from V and 2 bases from J, the junction contained 2 bases not matched to a gene. Germline loops: CDR1 LGHNA, CDR2 YSLEER. DNA of the CDR3: TGCGCCAGCAGCCAAGATAGGACAGGGGCCTACGAGCAGTACTTC. This codes for CASSQDRTGAYEQYF.

The chain is built from TRBV2 and TRBJ1-1; 8 nucleotides align to TRBD1. With 6 bases clipped from V and 0 bases from J, the junction kept 15 bases outside the gene matches. Per the germline V gene, CDR1 is SNHLY and CDR2 is FYNNEI. The CDR3 totals 18 residues. The CDR3 loop reads CASSLQRDRGLMNTEAFF. CDR3 in DNA: TGTGCCAGCAGCCTACAGCGAGACAGGGGCCTTATGAACACTGAAGCTTTCTTT.

The chain is built from TRBV14 and TRBJ1-2, with 7 bases that match TRBD1. Germline V CDR1 and CDR2: SGHDN, FVKESK. V trimming: 6 bases; J trimming: 3 bases; junction bases outside the gene matches: 13. The length of the CDR3 is 16 residues. The CDR3 loop reads CASRRTGVDLDYGYTF. The CDR3 nucleotides are TGTGCCAGCAGGCGGACAGGCGTCGATTTAGACTATGGCTACACCTTC.

The chain joins TRBV6-1 to TRBJ2-7; D remains unclear. The germline gives CDR1 MNHNS, CDR2 SASEGT. The CDR3 covers 15 residues. V was trimmed by 2 bases and J by 0 bases, leaving 11 bases between them. The CDR3 spells CASSESGINSYEQYF. CDR3 nucleotides: TGTGCCAGCAGTGAATCGGGTATAAACTCCTACGAGCAGTACTTC.

The CDR3 loop reads CASSPLQGNEQFF. The CDR3 DNA is TGCGCCAGCAGCCCTCTACAGGGGAATGAGCAGTTCTTC. The V gene is TRBV4-1, the J gene TRBJ2-1; 7 positions agree with TRBD1. The germline CDR1 and CDR2 sequences are MGHRA and YSYEKL. CDR3 size: 13 residues. The ends lost 4 bases at V and 7 bases at J; junction bases unmatched: 4.

The chain joins TRBV6-6 to TRBJ1-2; D not certain. In germline, CDR1 is MNHNY, CDR2 SVGAGI (reference sequence). There are 14 residues in the CDR3. V lost 6 bases to trimming and J lost 0 bases, with 11 bases between them. The CDR3 DNA reads TGTGCCAGCAGGTCCATTGAGACTAACTATGGCTACACCTTC. Its protein product is CASRSIETNYGYTF.

V gene TRBV19 combines with J gene TRBJ1-5, with no clear D. The CDR3 runs to 13 residues. V lost 10 bases and J lost 2, with 12 bases in between. Germline lookup yields CDR1 LNHDA and CDR2 SQIVND (reference sequence). This chain's CDR3 is CATASGGNQPQHF. The CDR3 region has the DNA TGTGCCACCGCCTCGGGAGGCAATCAGCCCCAGCATTTT.